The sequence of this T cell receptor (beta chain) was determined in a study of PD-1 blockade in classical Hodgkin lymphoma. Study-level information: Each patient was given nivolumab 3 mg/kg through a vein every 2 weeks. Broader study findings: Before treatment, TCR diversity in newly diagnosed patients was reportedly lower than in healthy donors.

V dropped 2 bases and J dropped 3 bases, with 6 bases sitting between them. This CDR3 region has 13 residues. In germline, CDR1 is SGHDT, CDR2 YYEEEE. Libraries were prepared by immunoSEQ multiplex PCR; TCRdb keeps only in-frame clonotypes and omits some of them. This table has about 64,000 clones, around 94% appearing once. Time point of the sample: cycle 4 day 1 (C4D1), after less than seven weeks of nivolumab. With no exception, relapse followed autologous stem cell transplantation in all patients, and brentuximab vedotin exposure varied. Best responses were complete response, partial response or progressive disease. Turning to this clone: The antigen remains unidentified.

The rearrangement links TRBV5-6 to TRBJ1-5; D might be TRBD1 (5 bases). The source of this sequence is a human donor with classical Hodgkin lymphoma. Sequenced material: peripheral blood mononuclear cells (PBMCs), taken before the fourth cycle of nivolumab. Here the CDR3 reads CASSLGVNQPQHF. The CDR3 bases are TGTGCCAGCAGCTTAGGGGTCAATCAGCCCCAGCATTTT.